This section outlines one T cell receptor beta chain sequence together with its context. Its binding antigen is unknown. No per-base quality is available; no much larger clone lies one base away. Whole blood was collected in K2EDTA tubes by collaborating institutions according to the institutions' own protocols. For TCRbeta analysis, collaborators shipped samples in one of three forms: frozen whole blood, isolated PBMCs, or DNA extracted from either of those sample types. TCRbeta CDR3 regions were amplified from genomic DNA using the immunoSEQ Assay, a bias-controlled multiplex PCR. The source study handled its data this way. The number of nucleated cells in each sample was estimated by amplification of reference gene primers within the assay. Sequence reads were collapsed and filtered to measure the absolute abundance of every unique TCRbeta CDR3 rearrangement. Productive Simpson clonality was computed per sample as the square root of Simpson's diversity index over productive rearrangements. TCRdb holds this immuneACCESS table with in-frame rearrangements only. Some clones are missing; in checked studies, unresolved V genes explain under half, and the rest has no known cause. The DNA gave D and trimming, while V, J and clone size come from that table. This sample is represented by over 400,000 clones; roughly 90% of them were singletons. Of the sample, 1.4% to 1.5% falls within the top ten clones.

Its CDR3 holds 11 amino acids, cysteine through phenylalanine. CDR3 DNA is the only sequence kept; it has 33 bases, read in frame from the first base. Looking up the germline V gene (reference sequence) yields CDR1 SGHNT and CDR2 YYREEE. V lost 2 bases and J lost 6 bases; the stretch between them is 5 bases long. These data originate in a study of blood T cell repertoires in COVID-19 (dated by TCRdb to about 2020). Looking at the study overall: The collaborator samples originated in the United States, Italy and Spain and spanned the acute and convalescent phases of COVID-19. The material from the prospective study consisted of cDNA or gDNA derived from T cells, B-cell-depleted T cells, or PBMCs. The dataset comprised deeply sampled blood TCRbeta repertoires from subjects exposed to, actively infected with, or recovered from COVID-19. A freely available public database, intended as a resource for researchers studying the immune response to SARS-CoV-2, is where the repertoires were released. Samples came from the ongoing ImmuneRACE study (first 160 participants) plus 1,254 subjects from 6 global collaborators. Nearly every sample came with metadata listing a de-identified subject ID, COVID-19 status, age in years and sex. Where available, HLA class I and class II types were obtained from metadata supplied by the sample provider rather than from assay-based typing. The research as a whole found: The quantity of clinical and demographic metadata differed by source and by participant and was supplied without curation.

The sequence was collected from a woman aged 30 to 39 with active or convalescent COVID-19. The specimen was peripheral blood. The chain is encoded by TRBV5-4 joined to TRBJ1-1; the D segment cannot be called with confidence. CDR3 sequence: CASSFRSEAFF. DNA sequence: TGTGCCAGCAGCTTTCGGTCTGAAGCTTTCTTT.